Listed below are T cell receptor beta chains from one sample, sequenced in a study of CD8 T cells in Susac syndrome. TCRdb recomputed calls from the immunoSEQ multiplex PCR reads with MiXCR, one row per CDR3 protein. The sample contains some 240,000 distinct CDR3 sequences, 90% to 96% of which appear only once. The specimen sequenced was CD4+ T cells from PBMCs. The receptors derive from a human donor with Susac syndrome. Each CDR3 is given with its conserved first and last residue.

TRBV7-6,CASSLGQGSIYEQYF
TRBV6-5,CASSRLAPYEQYF
TRBV29-1,CSVRNKVGNYEQYF
TRBV9,CASSVEARLAVDTQYF
TRBV6-5,CASSYSPGSTEAFF
TRBV20-1,CSARDTVYKREQFF
TRBV29-1,CSVQRGSSYNEQFF
TRBV3-1,CASSLILEQETQYF
TRBV7-8,CASSLGGGRAVYNEQFF
TRBV12-3/TRBV12-4,CASSFGTWTYEQYF